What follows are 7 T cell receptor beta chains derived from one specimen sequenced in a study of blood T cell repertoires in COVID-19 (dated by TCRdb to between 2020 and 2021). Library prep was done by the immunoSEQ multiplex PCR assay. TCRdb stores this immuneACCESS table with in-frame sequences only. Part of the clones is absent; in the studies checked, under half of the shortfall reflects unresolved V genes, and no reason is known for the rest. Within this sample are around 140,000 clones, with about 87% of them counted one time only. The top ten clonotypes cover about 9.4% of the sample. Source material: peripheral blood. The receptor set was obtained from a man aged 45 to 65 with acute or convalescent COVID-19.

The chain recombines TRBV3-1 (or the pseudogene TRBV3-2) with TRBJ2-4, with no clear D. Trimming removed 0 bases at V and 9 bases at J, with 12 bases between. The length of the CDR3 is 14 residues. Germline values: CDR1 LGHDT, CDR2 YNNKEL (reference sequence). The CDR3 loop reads CASSQEGPLGIQYF. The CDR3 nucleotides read TGTGCCAGCAGCCAAGAGGGCCCCTTGGGCATTCAGTACTTC.

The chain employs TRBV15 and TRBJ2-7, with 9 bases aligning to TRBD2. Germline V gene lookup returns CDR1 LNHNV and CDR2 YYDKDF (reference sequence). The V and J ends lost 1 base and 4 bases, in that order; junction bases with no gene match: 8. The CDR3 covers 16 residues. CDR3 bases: TGTGCCACCAGCAGAGTCGGCGGGAGGGCGTTTTACGAGCAGTACTTC. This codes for CATSRVGGRAFYEQYF.

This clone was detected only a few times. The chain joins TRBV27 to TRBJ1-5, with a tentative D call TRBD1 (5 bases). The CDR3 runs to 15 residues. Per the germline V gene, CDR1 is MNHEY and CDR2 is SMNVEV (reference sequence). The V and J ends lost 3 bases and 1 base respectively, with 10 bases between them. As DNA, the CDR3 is TGTGCCAGCAGTTTTCAGGGCAGGAGCAATCAGCCCCAGCATTTT. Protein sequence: CASSFQGRSNQPQHF.

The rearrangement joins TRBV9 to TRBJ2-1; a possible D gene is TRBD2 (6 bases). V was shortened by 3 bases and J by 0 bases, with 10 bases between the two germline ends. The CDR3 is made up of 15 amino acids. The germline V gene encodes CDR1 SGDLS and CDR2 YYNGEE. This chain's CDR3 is CASSEGGSSYNEQFF. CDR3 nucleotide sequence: TGTGCCAGCAGCGAGGGAGGAAGCTCCTACAATGAGCAGTTCTTC. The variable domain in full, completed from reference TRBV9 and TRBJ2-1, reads DSGVTQTPKHLITATGQRVTLRCSPRSGDLSVYWYQQSLDQGLQFLIQYYNGEERAKGNILERFSAQQFPDLHSELNLSSLELGDSALYFCASSEGGSSYNEQFFGPGTRLTVL.

CDR3 DNA: TGTGCCAGCTCACCACAGGGGGACTATGGCTACACCTTC. Translation: CASSPQGDYGYTF. The J gene is TRBJ1-2, the V gene TRBV18, with a tentative D call TRBD1 (6 bases). The ends were cut back, 1 base at V and 3 bases at J, with 6 bases in the middle. CDR1 is KGHSH, CDR2 LQKENI, per germline. The CDR3 extends over 13 amino acids.

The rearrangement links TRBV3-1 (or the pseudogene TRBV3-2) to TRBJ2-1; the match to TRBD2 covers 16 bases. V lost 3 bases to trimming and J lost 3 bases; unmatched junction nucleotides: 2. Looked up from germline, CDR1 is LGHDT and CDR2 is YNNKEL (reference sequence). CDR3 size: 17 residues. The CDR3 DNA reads TGTGCCAGCAGCCACGGGACTAGCGGGAGGGGCTACAATGAGCAGTTCTTC. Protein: CASSHGTSGRGYNEQFF.

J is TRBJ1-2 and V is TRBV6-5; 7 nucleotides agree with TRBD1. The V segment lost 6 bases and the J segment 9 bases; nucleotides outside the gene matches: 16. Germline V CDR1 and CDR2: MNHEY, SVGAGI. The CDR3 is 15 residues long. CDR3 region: CASSISPGQPMRYTF. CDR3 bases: TGTGCCAGCAGCATCTCCCCGGGACAGCCTATGCGCTACACCTTC.